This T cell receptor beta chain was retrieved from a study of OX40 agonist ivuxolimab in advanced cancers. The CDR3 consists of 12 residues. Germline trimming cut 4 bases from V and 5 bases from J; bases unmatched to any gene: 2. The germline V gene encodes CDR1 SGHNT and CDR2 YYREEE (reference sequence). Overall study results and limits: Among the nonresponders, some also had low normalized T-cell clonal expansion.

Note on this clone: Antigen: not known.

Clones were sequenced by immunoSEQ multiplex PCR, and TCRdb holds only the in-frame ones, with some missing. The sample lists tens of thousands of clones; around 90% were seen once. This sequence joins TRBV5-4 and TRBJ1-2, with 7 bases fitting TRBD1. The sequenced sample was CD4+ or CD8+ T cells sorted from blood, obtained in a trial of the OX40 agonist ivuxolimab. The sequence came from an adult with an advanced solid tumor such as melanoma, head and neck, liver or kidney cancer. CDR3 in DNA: TGTGCCAGCAGCCCGGACAGGTATGGCTACACCTTC. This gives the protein CASSPDRYGYTF.